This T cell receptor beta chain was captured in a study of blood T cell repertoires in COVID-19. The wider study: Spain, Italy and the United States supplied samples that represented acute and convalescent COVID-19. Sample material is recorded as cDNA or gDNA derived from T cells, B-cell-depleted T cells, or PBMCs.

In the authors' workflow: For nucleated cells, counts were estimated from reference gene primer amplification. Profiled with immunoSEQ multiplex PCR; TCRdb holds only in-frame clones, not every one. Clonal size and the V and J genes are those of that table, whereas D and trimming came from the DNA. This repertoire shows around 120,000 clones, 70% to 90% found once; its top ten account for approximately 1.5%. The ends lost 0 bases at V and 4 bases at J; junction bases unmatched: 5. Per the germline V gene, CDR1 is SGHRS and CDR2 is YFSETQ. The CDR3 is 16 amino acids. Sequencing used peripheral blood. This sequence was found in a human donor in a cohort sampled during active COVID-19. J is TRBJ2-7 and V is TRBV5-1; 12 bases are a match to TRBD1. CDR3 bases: TGCGCCAGCAGCTTGGGCGGGACAGGGGGCGAATACGAGCAGTACTTC. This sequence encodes CASSLGGTGGEYEQYF.